The 10 T cell receptor beta chains below come from one sample, sequenced in a study of shared clonotypes between healthy human individuals (dated by TCRdb to 2018 to 2020). Library creation used the immunoSEQ multiplex PCR assay. Here the immuneACCESS table is served through TCRdb, limited to in-frame sequences with V and J called. Missing clones are a known gap in these copies; in checked studies unresolved V genes cover under half, and the rest lacks a known reason. This sample is represented by some 660,000 clones; around 73% of them were singletons. The top ten clones comprise around 2% of the sample. Material: memory CD4+ T cells sorted from blood. The intended sense of this specimen's cell subset or site label: CD45RA-negative fraction. The receptors originated from a woman in her twenties or thirties in good health.

The chain combines TRBV9 with TRBJ2-3, with TRBD1 matching 7 bases. The CDR3 loop spans 14 amino acids. The V segment lost 3 bases and the J segment 7 bases; nucleotides outside the gene matches: 8. Germline lookup yields CDR1 SGDLS and CDR2 YYNGEE. The CDR3 loop reads CASSETTGKNTQYF. CDR3 coding DNA: TGTGCCAGCAGCGAGACGACAGGGAAGAATACGCAGTATTTT.

This clone turned up a few times. V usage is TRBV6-5 and J usage is TRBJ2-1, with 9 positions matching TRBD2. This CDR3 spans 14 amino acids. J gave up 6 bases and V 10 bases, and 10 bases lay outside the gene matches. Germline V CDR1 and CDR2: MNHEY, SVGAGI. This CDR3 is CATRSGLAINEQFF. The CDR3 nucleotides read TGTGCCACCAGGTCGGGACTAGCAATCAATGAGCAGTTCTTC.

The CDR3 coding sequence is TGTGCCAGCAGCTCGGGACAGGGTATTGAAAAACTGTTTTTT. This sequence encodes CASSSGQGIEKLFF. The J gene is TRBJ1-4, the V gene TRBV27, with TRBD1 identical over 9 bases. The J segment lost 7 bases and the V segment lost 6 bases, leaving 6 bases of the junction unmatched. Germline loops: CDR1 MNHEY, CDR2 SMNVEV (reference sequence). The CDR3 is 14 residues long.

The CDR3 DNA reads TGTGCCAGCAGCCACTGGACAGCTATCTCCTACGAGCAGTACTTC. Amino acids: CASSHWTAISYEQYF. The J gene is TRBJ2-7, the V gene TRBV7-9, with a tentative D call TRBD1 (6 bases). Trimming stripped 5 bases from V and 0 bases from J, with 14 bases between. The germline V gene has CDR1 SEHNR and CDR2 FQNEAQ (reference sequence). The CDR3 covers 15 residues.

The V and J genes are TRBV7-9 and TRBJ1-2, with a weak D call TRBD1 (5 bases). V shed 2 bases and J shed 4 bases, with 14 bases lying between them. The CDR3 consists of 15 residues. Germline CDR1 is SEHNR and CDR2 is FQNEAQ (reference sequence). The DNA for the CDR3 is TGTGCCAGCAGCTTAAACCTCCAGGGATCCTATGGCTACACCTTC. Translation: CASSLNLQGSYGYTF.

V gene TRBV19 combines with J gene TRBJ2-6, with D unclear. V dropped 6 bases and J dropped 0 bases, with 12 bases sitting between them. This CDR3 spans 16 amino acids. The germline gives CDR1 LNHDA, CDR2 SQIVND (reference sequence). This CDR3 is CASREGENSGANVLTF. The CDR3 DNA reads as TGTGCCAGTAGGGAAGGAGAAAACTCTGGGGCCAACGTCCTGACTTTC.

The CDR3 DNA reads TGTGCCAGCAGACCTACCCTCCCCGGGACCAAAGGAACTGAAGCTTTCTTT. This translates into CASRPTLPGTKGTEAFF. The gene calls are TRBV11-2 and TRBJ1-1; D may be TRBD1 (5 bases). V lost 6 bases to trimming and J lost 5 bases, with 25 bases between them. The V gene's germline CDR1 is SGHAT and CDR2 FQNNGV. CDR3 size: 17 residues.

This chain links TRBV6-1 with TRBJ1-2; D is unresolved. V lost 4 bases and J lost 3, with 12 bases in between. This CDR3 region has 14 residues. Germline V lookup: CDR1 MNHNS, CDR2 SASEGT. CDR3 amino acids: CASSGKRADYGYTF. The CDR3 nucleotides read TGTGCCAGCAGTGGGAAGCGGGCGGACTATGGCTACACCTTC.

Only a few counts were recorded for this clone. The rearrangement joins TRBV27 to TRBJ1-2; TRBD1 aligns across 10 bases. CDR1 and CDR2 from the germline V gene are MNHEY and SMNVEV (reference sequence). V was clipped by 5 bases and J by 8 bases; unmatched bases: 5. The CDR3 length is 13 residues. Here the CDR3 reads CASSPTGGGGYTF. In DNA, the CDR3 is TGTGCCAGCAGTCCGACAGGGGGCGGGGGCTACACCTTC.

CDR3 sequence: CASSLDGQYQPQHF. The CDR3 DNA reads TGTGCCAGCAGCTTAGATGGACAGTATCAGCCCCAGCATTTT. The V call is TRBV7-9, the J call TRBJ1-5; D is perhaps TRBD1 (6 bases). CDR3 length: 14 amino acids. The V gene lost 1 base and the J gene lost 5 bases, with 9 bases spanning the gap. CDR1 and CDR2 (germline): SEHNR, FQNEAQ (reference sequence).